This is a list of T cell receptor beta chains from one sample in a study of blood T cell repertoires in COVID-19. Profiling relied on immunoSEQ multiplex PCR, and the TCRdb table lists in-frame clones only, not all of them. The profile covers about 400,000 clones, with around 86% appearing a single time and approximately 1.4% taken by the ten largest. The sample comprised peripheral blood. The source is a woman aged 25 to 39 with active or convalescent COVID-19. Each CDR3 is given with its conserved first and last residue. Fields, in order: D gene, CDR3 length, V gene, J gene, clone size, CDR3 protein, CDR3 DNA. A D gene is named only where the DNA matches it firmly. Expanded clones get a size class; other rows say once, few or many, or leave the size out.

TRBD1	14	TRBV5-1	TRBJ1-1	.	CASSLEGTGEEAFF	TGCGCCAGCAGCTTGGAGGGGACAGGGGAAGAAGCTTTCTTT
.	13	TRBV12-3/TRBV12-4	TRBJ1-2	.	CASSLATVYGYTF	TGTGCCAGCAGTTTAGCGACAGTCTATGGCTACACCTTC
.	15	TRBV5-4	TRBJ1-1	.	CASSSAGGGRTEAFF	TGTGCCAGCAGCTCGGCGGGCGGGGGCCGCACTGAAGCTTTCTTT
TRBD1	14	TRBV5-5	TRBJ2-1	.	CASSVGQAYNEQFF	TGTGCCAGCAGCGTCGGACAGGCCTACAATGAGCAGTTCTTC
.	14	TRBV10-3	TRBJ2-3	.	CAISKEISTDTQYF	TGTGCCATCAGCAAGGAGATAAGCACAGATACGCAGTATTTT
TRBD1	17	TRBV10-3	TRBJ2-3	.	CAISPGGPLYEADTQYF	TGTGCCATATCCCCAGGGGGCCCCCTTTATGAGGCAGATACGCAGTATTTT
TRBD1	16	TRBV19	TRBJ1-6	.	CASSDERGQGSSPLHF	TGTGCCAGTAGCGACGAACGTGGACAGGGGAGTTCACCCCTCCACTTT
.	15	TRBV11-2	TRBJ2-1	.	CASTRVPQGTNEQFF	TGTGCCAGCACCCGGGTACCGCAGGGGACCAATGAGCAGTTCTTC
.	14	TRBV19	TRBJ1-5	.	CASNPGTHNQPQHF	TGTGCCAGTAATCCCGGGACACACAATCAGCCCCAGCATTTT
.	15	TRBV21-1	TRBJ1-2	.	CASIPGDTPNYGYTF	TGTGCCAGCATCCCTGGGGACACTCCAAACTATGGCTACACCTTC
.	17	TRBV19	TRBJ2-2	.	CASSIPRLDPNTGELFF	TGTGCCAGTAGTATCCCGAGACTAGACCCTAACACCGGGGAGCTGTTTTTT
.	14	TRBV27	TRBJ1-1	.	CASSLAGYNTEAFF	TGTGCCAGCAGTTTGGCAGGGTATAACACTGAAGCTTTCTTT
.	17	TRBV5-4	TRBJ2-6	.	CASSFGGLGSGANVLTF	TGTGCCAGCAGCTTCGGGGGGCTAGGCTCTGGGGCCAACGTCCTGACTTTC
.	13	TRBV9	TRBJ1-2	.	CASSDWGGYGYTF	TGTGCCAGCAGCGATTGGGGGGGCTATGGCTACACCTTC
.	15	TRBV3-1/TRBV3-2	TRBJ1-2	.	CASSRLTGPGYGYTF	TGTGCCAGCAGCCGATTAACAGGGCCTGGGTATGGCTACACCTTC
.	17	TRBV5-3	TRBJ1-3	.	CARSLCTTGGTGNTIYF	TGTGCCAGAAGCTTGTGTACGACCGGGGGGACTGGAAACACCATATATTTT
.	15	TRBV14	TRBJ2-7	.	CASSQVGVLSYEQYF	TGTGCCAGCAGCCAAGTTGGAGTCCTCTCCTACGAGCAGTACTTC
.	13	TRBV5-4	TRBJ2-7	.	CASGRVDSYEQYF	TGTGCCAGCGGTCGGGTAGACTCCTACGAGCAGTACTTC
TRBD1	15	TRBV4-1	TRBJ1-6	.	CASSQRQGENSPLHF	TGCGCCAGCAGCCAACGACAGGGAGAAAATTCACCCCTCCACTTT
TRBD1	16	TRBV4-1	TRBJ1-2	.	CASSQITAGTGVGYTF	TGCGCCAGCAGCCAGATAACCGCCGGGACAGGGGTCGGCTACACCTTC
TRBD1	15	TRBV19	TRBJ1-1	.	CASSKNTGGNTEAFF	TGTGCCAGTAGCAAAAATACAGGGGGAAACACTGAAGCTTTCTTT
TRBD1	17	TRBV5-1	TRBJ2-3	once	CASSFGLTGYITDTQYF	TGCGCCAGCAGCTTTGGTTTGACAGGGTATATTACAGATACGCAGTATTTT
TRBD2	15	TRBV30	TRBJ2-7	.	CAWRPSGRATYEQYF	TGTGCCTGGAGACCTAGCGGGAGGGCCACTTACGAGCAGTACTTC
TRBD2	18	TRBV5-1	TRBJ2-2	.	CASSPGLAGGPVTGELFF	TGCGCCAGCAGCCCCGGACTAGCGGGAGGGCCGGTCACCGGGGAGCTGTTTTTT
TRBD1	15	TRBV7-2	TRBJ2-7	.	CASSLEGTGGYEQYF	TGTGCCAGCAGCTTAGAAGGGACAGGGGGCTACGAGCAGTACTTC
TRBD1	13	TRBV5-1	TRBJ1-1	.	CASSLRTGTEAFF	TGCGCCAGCAGCTTGAGGACAGGGACTGAAGCTTTCTTT
.	15	TRBV5-1	TRBJ2-1	once	CASSFGRGAPNEQFF	TGCGCCAGCAGCTTCGGCAGGGGCGCCCCCAATGAGCAGTTCTTC
.	18	TRBV18	TRBJ1-3	.	CASSPLSPQGAAGNTIYF	TGTGCCAGCTCACCACTTAGCCCACAGGGAGCGGCTGGAAACACCATATATTTT
TRBD1	16	TRBV14	TRBJ1-2	.	CASSRDVTGTGFGYTF	TGTGCCAGCAGCCGGGATGTTACCGGGACAGGGTTCGGCTACACCTTC
.	15	TRBV4-1	TRBJ1-1	once	CASSHGGHMGTEAFF	TGCGCCAGCAGCCACGGGGGGCATATGGGCACTGAAGCTTTCTTT
.	13	TRBV18	TRBJ1-5	.	CASSPGGSQPQHF	TGTGCCAGCTCACCTGGCGGCTCTCAGCCCCAGCATTTT
.	16	TRBV5-1	TRBJ2-3	.	CASSGGTQFVTDTQYF	TGCGCCAGCAGCGGGGGGACCCAGTTTGTTACAGATACGCAGTATTTT
.	14	TRBV30	TRBJ2-1	.	CAWSRDFGGDEQFF	TGTGCCTGGTCCCGGGACTTCGGAGGTGATGAGCAGTTCTTC
.	12	TRBV10-2	TRBJ1-1	.	CASSEDRLEAFF	TGCGCCAGCAGTGAGGACAGATTAGAAGCTTTCTTT